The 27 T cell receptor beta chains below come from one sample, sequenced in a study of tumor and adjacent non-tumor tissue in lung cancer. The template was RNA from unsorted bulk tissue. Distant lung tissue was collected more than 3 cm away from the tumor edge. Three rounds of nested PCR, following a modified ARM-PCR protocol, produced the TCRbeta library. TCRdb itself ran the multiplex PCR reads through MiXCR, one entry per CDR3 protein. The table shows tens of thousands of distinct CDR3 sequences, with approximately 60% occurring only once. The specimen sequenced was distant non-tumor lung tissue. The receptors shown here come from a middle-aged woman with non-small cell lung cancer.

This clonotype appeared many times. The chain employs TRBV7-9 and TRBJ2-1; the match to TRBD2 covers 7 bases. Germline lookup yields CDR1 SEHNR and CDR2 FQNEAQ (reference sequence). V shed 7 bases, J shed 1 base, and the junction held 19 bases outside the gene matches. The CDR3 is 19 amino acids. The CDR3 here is CASKIHRRDYDRSYNEQFF. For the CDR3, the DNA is TGTGCCAGCAAAATTCATCGCCGGGACTACGATCGATCCTACAATGAGCAGTTCTTC. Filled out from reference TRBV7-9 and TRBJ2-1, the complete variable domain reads DTGVSQNPRHKITKRGQNVTFRCDPISEHNRLYWYRQTLGQGPEFLTYFQNEAQLEKSRLLSDRFSAERPKGSFSTLEIQRTEQGDSAMYLCASKIHRRDYDRSYNEQFFGPGTRLTVL.

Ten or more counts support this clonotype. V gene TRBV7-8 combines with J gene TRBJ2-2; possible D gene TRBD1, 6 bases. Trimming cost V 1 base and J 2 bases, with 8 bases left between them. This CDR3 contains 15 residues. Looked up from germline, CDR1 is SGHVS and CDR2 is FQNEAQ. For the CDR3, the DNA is TGTGCCAGCAGCTTAGTCAGGGGAAACACCGGGGAGCTGTTTTTT. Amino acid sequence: CASSLVRGNTGELFF.

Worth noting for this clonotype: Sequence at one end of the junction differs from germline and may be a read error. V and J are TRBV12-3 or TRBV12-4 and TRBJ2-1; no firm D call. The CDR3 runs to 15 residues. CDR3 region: CASSSSEASYNEEFF. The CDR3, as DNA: TGTGCCAGCAGTTCCAGCGAGGCCTCATACAATGAGGAGTTCTTC.

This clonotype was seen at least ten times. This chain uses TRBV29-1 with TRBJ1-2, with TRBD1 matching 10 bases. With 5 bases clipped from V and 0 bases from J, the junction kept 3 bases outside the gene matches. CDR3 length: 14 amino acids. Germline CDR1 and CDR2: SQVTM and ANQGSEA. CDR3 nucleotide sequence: TGCAGCGTTCAAGGACAGGGGGCTAACTATGGCTACACCTTC. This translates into CSVQGQGANYGYTF.

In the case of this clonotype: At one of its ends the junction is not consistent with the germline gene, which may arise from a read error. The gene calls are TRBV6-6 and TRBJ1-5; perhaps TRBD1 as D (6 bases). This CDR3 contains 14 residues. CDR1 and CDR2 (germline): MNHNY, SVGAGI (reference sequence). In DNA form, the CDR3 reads TGTGCTAGCAGCACACGGGGGGCAGGCCAGCCCCAGCATTTT. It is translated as CASSTRGAGQPQHF.

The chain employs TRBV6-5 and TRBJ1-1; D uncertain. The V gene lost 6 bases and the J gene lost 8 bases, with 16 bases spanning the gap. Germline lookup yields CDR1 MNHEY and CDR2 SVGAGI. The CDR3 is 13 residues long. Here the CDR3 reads CASSNEPIQEAFF. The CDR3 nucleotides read TGTGCCAGCAGCAATGAGCCAATTCAAGAAGCTTTCTTT.

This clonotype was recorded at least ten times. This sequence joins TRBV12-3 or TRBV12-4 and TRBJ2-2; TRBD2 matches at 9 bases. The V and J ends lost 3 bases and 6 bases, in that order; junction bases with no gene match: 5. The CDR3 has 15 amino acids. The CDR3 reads CASSFRGGASGELFF. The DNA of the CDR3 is TGTGCCAGCAGTTTCCGCGGGGGGGCATCCGGGGAGCTGTTTTTT.

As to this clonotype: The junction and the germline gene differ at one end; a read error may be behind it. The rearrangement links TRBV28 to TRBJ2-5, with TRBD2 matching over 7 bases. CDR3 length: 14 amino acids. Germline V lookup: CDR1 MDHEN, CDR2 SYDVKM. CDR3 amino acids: CAGRPSGEMQTPYF. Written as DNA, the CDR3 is TGTGCCGGCAGGCCGAGCGGGGAGATGCAGACCCCGTACTTC. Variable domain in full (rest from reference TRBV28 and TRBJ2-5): DVKVTQSSRYLVKRTGEKVFLECVQDMDHENMFWYRQDPGLGLRLIYFSYDVKMKEKGDIPEGYSVSREKKERFSLILESASTNQTSMYLCAGRPSGEMQTPYFGPGTRLLVL.

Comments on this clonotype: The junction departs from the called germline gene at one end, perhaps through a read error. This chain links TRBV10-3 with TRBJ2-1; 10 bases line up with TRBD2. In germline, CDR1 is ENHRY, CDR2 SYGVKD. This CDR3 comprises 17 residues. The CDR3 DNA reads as TGTGCCATCAGGAGGGGGTCTAGCGGGAGCCGGCACAATGAGCAATTCTTC. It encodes CAIRRGSSGSRHNEQFF.

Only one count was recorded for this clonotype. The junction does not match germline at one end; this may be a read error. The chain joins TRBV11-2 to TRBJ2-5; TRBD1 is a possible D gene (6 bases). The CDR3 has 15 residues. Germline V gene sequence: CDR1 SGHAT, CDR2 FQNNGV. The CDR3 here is CASTRFGQTQETQYF. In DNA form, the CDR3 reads TGTGCCAGCACCAGATTCGGACAGACACAAGAGACTCAGTACTTC.

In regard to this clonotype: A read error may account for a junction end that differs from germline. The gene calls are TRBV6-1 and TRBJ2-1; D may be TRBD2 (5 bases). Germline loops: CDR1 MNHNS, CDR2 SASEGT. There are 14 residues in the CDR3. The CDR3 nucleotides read TGTGCCAGCGGAGGAGGAGAAGGATACAATGAGCGGTTCTTC. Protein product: CASGGGEGYNERFF.

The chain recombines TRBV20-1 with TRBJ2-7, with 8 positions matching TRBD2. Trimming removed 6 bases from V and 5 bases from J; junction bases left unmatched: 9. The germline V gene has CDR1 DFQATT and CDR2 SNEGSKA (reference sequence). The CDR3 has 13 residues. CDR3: CSARAGGANEQYF. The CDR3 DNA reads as TGCAGTGCCAGGGCGGGAGGAGCCAACGAGCAGTACTTC.

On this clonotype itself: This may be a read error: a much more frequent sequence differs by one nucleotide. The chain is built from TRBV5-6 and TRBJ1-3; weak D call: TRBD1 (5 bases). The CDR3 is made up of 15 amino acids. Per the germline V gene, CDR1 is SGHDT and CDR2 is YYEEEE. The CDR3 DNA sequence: TGTACCAGCAGCTTCAGGGCAGCCTCTGGAAACACCATATATTTT. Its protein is CTSSFRAASGNTIYF.

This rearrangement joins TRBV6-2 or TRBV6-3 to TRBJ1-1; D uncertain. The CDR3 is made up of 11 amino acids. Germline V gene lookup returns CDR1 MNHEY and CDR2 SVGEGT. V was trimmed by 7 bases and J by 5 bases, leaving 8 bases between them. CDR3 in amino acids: CASTTYTEAFF. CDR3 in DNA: TGTGCCAGCACTACGTATACTGAAGCTTTCTTT.

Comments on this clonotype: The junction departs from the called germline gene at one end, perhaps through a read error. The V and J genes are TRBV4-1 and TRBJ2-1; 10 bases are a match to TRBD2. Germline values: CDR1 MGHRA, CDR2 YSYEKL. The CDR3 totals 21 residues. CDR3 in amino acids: CASSYTSGQRGGRVSYNEQSF. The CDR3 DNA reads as TGCGCCAGCAGCTACACCTCCGGTCAGCGGGGGGGTCGGGTCTCCTACAATGAGCAGTCCTTC.

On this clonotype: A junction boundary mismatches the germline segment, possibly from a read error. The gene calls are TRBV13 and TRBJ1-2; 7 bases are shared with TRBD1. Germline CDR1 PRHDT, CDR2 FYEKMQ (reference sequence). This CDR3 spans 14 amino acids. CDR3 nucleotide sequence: TGTGCCAGCAGCCTCCAGGGGGGTGATTATGGCAACACCTTC. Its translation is CASSLQGGDYGNTF.

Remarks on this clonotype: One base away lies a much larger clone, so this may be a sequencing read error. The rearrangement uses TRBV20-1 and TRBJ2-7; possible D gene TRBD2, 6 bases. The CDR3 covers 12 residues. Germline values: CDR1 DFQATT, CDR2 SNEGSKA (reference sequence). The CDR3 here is CSARSGAYGQYF. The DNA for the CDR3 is TGCAGTGCCCGTAGCGGCGCCTACGGGCAGTACTTC.

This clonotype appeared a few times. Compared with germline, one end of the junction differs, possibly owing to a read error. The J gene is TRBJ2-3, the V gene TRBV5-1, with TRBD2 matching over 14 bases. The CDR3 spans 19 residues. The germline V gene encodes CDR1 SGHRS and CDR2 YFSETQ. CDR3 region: CASRNPRTSGGTSTDTQHF. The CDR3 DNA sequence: TGCGCCAGCAGGAATCCACGGACTAGCGGGGGGACTAGCACAGATACGCAACATTTT.

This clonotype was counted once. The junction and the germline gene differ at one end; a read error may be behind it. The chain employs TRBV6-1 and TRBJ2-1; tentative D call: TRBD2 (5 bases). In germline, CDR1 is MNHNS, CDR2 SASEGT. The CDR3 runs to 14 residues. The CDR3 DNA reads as TGTACCAGCGGACCCTCCAGCTCCTACAATGAGCACTTCTTC. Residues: CTSGPSSSYNEHFF.

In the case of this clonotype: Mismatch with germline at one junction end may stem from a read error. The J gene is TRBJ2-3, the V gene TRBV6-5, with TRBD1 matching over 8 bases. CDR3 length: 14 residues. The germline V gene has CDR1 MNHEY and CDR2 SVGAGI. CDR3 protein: CVSYRAGGGDKQYF. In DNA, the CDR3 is TGTGTCAGCTACCGGGCAGGGGGCGGGGATAAGCAGTATTTT.

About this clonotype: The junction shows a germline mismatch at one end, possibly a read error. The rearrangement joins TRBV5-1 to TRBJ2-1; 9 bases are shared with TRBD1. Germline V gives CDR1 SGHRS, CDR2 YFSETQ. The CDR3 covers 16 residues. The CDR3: CTSSLAPDRGDNEQLF. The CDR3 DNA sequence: TGTACCAGCAGCTTGGCCCCGGACAGGGGAGACAATGAGCAGCTCTTC.

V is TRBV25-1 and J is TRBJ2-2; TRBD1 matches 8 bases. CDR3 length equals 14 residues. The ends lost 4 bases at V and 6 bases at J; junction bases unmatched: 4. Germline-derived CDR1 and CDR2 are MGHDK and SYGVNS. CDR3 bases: TGTGCCAGCAGTGGCTACAGGGGGGCCGGGGAGCTGTTTTTT. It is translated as CASSGYRGAGELFF.

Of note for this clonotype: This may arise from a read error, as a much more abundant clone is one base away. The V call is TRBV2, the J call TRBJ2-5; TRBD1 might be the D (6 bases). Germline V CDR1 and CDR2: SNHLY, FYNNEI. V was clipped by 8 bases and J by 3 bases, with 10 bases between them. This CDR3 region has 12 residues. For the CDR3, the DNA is TGTGCCAGCGCCAGGGGTAAAGAGACCCAGTACTTC. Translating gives CASARGKETQYF.

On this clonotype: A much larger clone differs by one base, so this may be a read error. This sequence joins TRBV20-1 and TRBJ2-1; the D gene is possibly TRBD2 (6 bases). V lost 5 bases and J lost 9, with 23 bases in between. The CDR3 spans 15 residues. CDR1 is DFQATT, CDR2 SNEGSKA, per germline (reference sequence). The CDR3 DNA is TGCAGTGCTCTTCCTACTAGCTGGAGGATTGGTGAGCAGTTCTTC. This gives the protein CSALPTSWRIGEQFF.

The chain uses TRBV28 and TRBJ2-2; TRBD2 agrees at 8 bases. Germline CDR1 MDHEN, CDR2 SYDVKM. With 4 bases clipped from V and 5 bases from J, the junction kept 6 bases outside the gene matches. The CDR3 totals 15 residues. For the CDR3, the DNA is TGTGCCAGCAGTTCGACTAGCGTTTTGACCGGGGAGCTGTTTTTT. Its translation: CASSSTSVLTGELFF.

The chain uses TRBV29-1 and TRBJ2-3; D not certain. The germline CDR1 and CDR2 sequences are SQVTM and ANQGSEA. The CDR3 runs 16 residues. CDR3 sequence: CSAEGGPDASTDTQYF. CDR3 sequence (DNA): TGCAGTGCTGAAGGTGGACCGGATGCTAGCACAGATACGCAGTATTTT.

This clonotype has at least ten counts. CDR3 DNA sequence: TGTGCCAGCAGCTTATGGACAAGGCCAGATACGCAGTATTTT. Translating it yields CASSLWTRPDTQYF. This chain links TRBV5-6 with TRBJ2-3, with a tentative D call TRBD1 (5 bases). The CDR3 extends over 14 amino acids. CDR1 SGHDT and CDR2 YYEEEE come from the germline V gene. Trimming stripped 2 bases from V and 4 bases from J, with 11 bases between.